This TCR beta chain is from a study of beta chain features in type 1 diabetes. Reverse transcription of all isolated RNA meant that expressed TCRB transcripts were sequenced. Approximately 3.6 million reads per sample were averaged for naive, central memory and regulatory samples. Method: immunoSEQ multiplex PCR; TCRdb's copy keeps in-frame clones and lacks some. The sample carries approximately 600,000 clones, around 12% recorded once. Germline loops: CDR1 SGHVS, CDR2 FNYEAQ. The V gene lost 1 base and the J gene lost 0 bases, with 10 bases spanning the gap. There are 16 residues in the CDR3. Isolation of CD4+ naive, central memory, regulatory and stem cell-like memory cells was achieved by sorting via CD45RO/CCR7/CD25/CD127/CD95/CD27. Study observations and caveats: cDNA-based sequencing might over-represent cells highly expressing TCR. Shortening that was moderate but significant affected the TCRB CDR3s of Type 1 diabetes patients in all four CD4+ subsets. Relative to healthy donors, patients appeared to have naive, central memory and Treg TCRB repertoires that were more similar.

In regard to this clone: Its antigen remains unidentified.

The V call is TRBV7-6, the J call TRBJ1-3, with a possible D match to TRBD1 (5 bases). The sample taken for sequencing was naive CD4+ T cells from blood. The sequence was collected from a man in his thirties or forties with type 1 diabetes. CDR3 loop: CASSLVRETSGNTIYF. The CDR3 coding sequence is TGTGCCAGCAGCTTAGTCAGGGAGACCTCTGGAAACACCATATATTTT.